Below, 26 T cell receptor beta chains from the same sample are listed, as sequenced in a study of T-cell memory formation after mild COVID-19 (dated by TCRdb to about 2021). The library was prepared using 5' RACE. Sequenced using an Illumina NovaSeq 6000. TCRdb applied fastp at Q25 and MiXCR to the public reads, then kept only in-frame beta chains. Identical CDR3 proteins give one entry, which carries the most common genes and DNA. Within this sample are 350,000 or so distinct CDR3 sequences, with 20% to 25% of them counted one time only. Of the sample, 12% falls within the top ten clones. Sequenced material: PBMCs or a T cell subset sorted from them (not recorded which). The origin of the receptors is an adult woman who had mild COVID-19 (a few samples of this study predate the infection). The sample titles of this study are shuffled in the database, so cell type and time point are left out; the donor was told from shared clones.

This chain joins TRBV6-5 and TRBJ1-4; possibly TRBD1 for D (6 bases). The ends were cut back, 1 base at V and 11 bases at J, with 11 bases in the middle. The CDR3 is 13 residues long. Germline CDR1 MNHEY, CDR2 SVGAGI. The CDR3 bases are TGTGCCAGCAGTTACTACGCAGGGGAGAAACTGTTTTTT. Its translation: CASSYYAGEKLFF.

There are a few counts of this clonotype. The J gene is TRBJ2-3, the V gene TRBV11-3, with TRBD2 identical over 8 bases. This CDR3 is 15 amino acids long. Trimming took 5 bases from V and 1 from J; bases not matched to a gene: 5. Germline V gene sequence: CDR1 SGHNT, CDR2 YENEEA. The CDR3 DNA is TGTGCCAGCAGCGTCGGGGGGGTTCGCACAGATACGCAGTATTTT. Translation gives CASSVGGVRTDTQYF.

The rearrangement uses TRBV18 and TRBJ1-2; possibly TRBD1 for D (6 bases). The CDR3 spans 16 residues. Germline CDR1 KGHSH, CDR2 LQKENI. V lost 0 bases and J 5 bases, leaving 16 bases between the germline ends. CDR3 DNA: TGTGCCAGCTCACCACCGAGCCAGGGGTCCCTATATGGCTACACCTTC. Encoded protein: CASSPPSQGSLYGYTF.

This rearrangement joins TRBV12-3 or TRBV12-4 to TRBJ1-3; 7 positions match TRBD1. The CDR3 is 17 amino acids. V lost 1 base to trimming and J lost 1 base; unmatched junction nucleotides: 7. Here the CDR3 DNA reads TGTGCCAGCAGTTTAGGACAGGGCCTTTTTTCTGGAAACACCATATATTTT. Protein sequence: CASSLGQGLFSGNTIYF.

This chain links TRBV20-1 with TRBJ2-7, with D tentatively TRBD1 (6 bases). This CDR3 has 15 residues. Looked up from germline, CDR1 is DFQATT and CDR2 is SNEGSKA (reference sequence). With 1 base removed from V and 2 bases from J, the gap between germline ends came to 15 bases. CDR3 residues: CSARVPGRGAYEQYF. CDR3 bases: TGCAGTGCTAGAGTTCCCGGCAGGGGCGCCTACGAGCAGTACTTC.

The gene calls are TRBV5-1 and TRBJ2-7; a possible D gene is TRBD1 (5 bases). CDR3 length equals 14 residues. From germline, CDR1 is SGHRS and CDR2 YFSETQ. V lost 3 bases and J lost 1, with 11 bases in between. This CDR3 reads CASSYLTDSYEQYF. As DNA, the CDR3 is TGCGCCAGCAGCTACCTGACAGATTCCTACGAGCAGTACTTC.

This clonotype was found a few times. DNA for the CDR3: TGTGCCAGCAGTAAACAGGGGATGAACACTGAAGCTTTCTTT. It is translated as CASSKQGMNTEAFF. The V call is TRBV2, the J call TRBJ1-1; 7 bases map to TRBD1. The V segment lost 5 bases and the J segment 0 bases; nucleotides outside the gene matches: 3. The CDR3 is 14 amino acids. In germline, CDR1 is SNHLY, CDR2 FYNNEI.

The CDR3 nucleotides read TGTGCCAGCAGCTTGAACAGGGGGCCCGGGACGGGGACTGAAGCTTTCTTT. Encoded protein: CASSLNRGPGTGTEAFF. The chain has TRBV5-5 and TRBJ1-1; the match to TRBD1 covers 9 bases. V gave up 1 base and J gave up 5 bases; unmatched junction bases: 12. Germline CDR1 and CDR2: SGHKS and YYEKEE (reference sequence). The CDR3 has 17 amino acids.

There are a few counts of this clonotype. As DNA, the CDR3 is TGTGCCAGCAGTTGGGGGGCAGGGTACAATGAGCAGTTCTTC. Protein product: CASSWGAGYNEQFF. V and J are TRBV6-5 and TRBJ2-1, with D perhaps matching TRBD1 or TRBD2 (6 bases each). Germline-derived CDR1 and CDR2 are MNHEY and SVGAGI. The CDR3 length is 14 residues. V was trimmed by 4 bases and J by 4 bases, leaving 11 bases between them.

A few counts support this clonotype. The chain is built from TRBV9 and TRBJ2-3; D gene uncertain. The CDR3 spans 14 residues. Per the germline V gene, CDR1 is SGDLS and CDR2 is YYNGEE. Trimming took 0 bases from V and 2 from J, leaving 7 bases between them. In DNA form, the CDR3 reads TGTGCCAGCAGCGTAGCGGGTGTCACAGATACGCAGTATTTT. Translation: CASSVAGVTDTQYF.

This clonotype was seen a few times. J is TRBJ2-1 and V is TRBV3-1; a possible D gene is TRBD2 (6 bases). Per the germline V gene, CDR1 is LGHDT and CDR2 is YNNKEL (reference sequence). Trimming removed 1 base from V and 9 bases from J, with 10 bases in between. This CDR3 has 13 residues. CDR3 sequence (DNA): TGTGCCAGCAGCCAAGTATCCGGGGGTGAGCAGTTCTTC. Translated, it gives CASSQVSGGEQFF.

This clonotype was detected a few times. V gene TRBV7-3 combines with J gene TRBJ2-1, with a tentative D call TRBD1 (5 bases). V shed 6 bases and J shed 3 bases, with 15 bases lying between them. The CDR3 totals 15 residues. CDR1 is SGHTA, CDR2 FQGTGA, per germline. CDR3 sequence reads: CASRLGPQIYNEQFF. For the CDR3, the DNA is TGTGCCAGCAGGCTGGGGCCCCAAATCTACAATGAGCAGTTCTTC.

This chain links TRBV18 with TRBJ1-5, with D uncertain. The CDR3 totals 13 residues. Germline V gene lookup returns CDR1 KGHSH and CDR2 LQKENI. With 2 bases removed from V and 3 bases from J, the gap between germline ends came to 5 bases. The CDR3 DNA reads TGTGCCAGCTCACCAGGGAACAATCAGCCCCAGCATTTT. Amino acids: CASSPGNNQPQHF.

The chain recombines TRBV3-1 with TRBJ2-7; 9 bases fit TRBD1. Germline CDR1 reads LGHDT; CDR2 reads YNNKEL (reference sequence). Losses at the gene ends were 5 bases for V and 5 bases for J; bases not matched to a gene: 10. This CDR3 is built from 15 residues. This chain's CDR3 is CASSIPGTGRDEQYF. In nucleotides, the CDR3 is TGTGCCAGCAGCATCCCCGGGACAGGGCGGGACGAGCAGTACTTC.

The chain employs TRBV20-1 and TRBJ1-1; TRBD1 agrees at 7 bases. Looked up from germline, CDR1 is DFQATT and CDR2 is SNEGSKA (reference sequence). The CDR3 is 12 amino acids. The CDR3: CADQGVNTEAFF. DNA for the CDR3: TGCGCCGACCAGGGGGTCAACACTGAAGCTTTCTTT.

The chain employs TRBV5-1 and TRBJ2-3; 13 bases are shared with TRBD2. Trimming removed 2 bases from V and 5 bases from J; junction bases left unmatched: 5. The CDR3 length is 16 residues. Germline-derived CDR1 and CDR2 are SGHRS and YFSETQ. The CDR3 here is CASSLLAGGPIDTQYF. The CDR3 nucleotides read TGCGCCAGCAGCTTACTAGCGGGAGGGCCAATAGATACGCAGTATTTT.

This clonotype was seen only a few times. The V and J genes are TRBV24-1 and TRBJ2-2; a weak D match, TRBD1 (5 bases). Per the germline V gene, CDR1 is KGHDR and CDR2 is SFDVKD. Trimming removed 0 bases from V and 3 bases from J, with 10 bases in between. The CDR3 totals 16 residues. The CDR3 DNA is TGTGCCACCAGTGATTTGCAACAGGCTGACACCGGGGAGCTGTTTTTT. Translation: CATSDLQQADTGELFF.

The CDR3 DNA follows: TGTGCCAGCAGTTTAGAAGCAGGGCATACCTTC. This gives the protein CASSLEAGHTF. This chain uses TRBV12-3 or TRBV12-4 with TRBJ1-2; tentatively, D is TRBD1 (5 bases). Trimming left V 1 base short and J 14 bases short, with 11 bases between. This CDR3 has 11 amino acids.

As regards this clonotype: Relative to the germline gene, one junction end is altered; a read error may explain this. The CDR3 region is CASSLTQETHYF. CDR3 nucleotide sequence: TGTGCCAGCAGCCTTACGCAAGAGACCCATTACTTC. The V gene is TRBV7-9, the J gene TRBJ2-5; D is ambiguous. Germline CDR1 reads SEHNR; CDR2 reads FQNEAQ (reference sequence). CDR3 length: 12 residues. The complete variable domain, with remaining parts taken from reference TRBV7-9 and TRBJ2-5, reads DTGVSQNPRHKITKRGQNVTFRCDPISEHNRLYWYRQTLGQGPEFLTYFQNEAQLEKSRLLSDRFSAERPKGSFSTLEIQRTEQGDSAMYLCASSLTQETHYFGPGTRLLVL.

This chain connects TRBV27 to TRBJ2-7, with D perhaps matching TRBD1 (5 bases). V shed 3 bases and J shed 2 bases, with 8 bases lying between them. The CDR3 sequence is 13 residues long. The germline V gene has CDR1 MNHEY and CDR2 SMNVEV (reference sequence). The CDR3 region has the DNA TGTGCCAGCAGTTTCGCCAGGGCCTACGAGCAGTACTTC. This codes for CASSFARAYEQYF.

This clonotype was detected only a few times. This chain uses TRBV20-1 with TRBJ1-5; TRBD1 is a possible D gene (6 bases). The CDR3 is made up of 14 amino acids. V shed 0 bases and J shed 2 bases, with 8 bases lying between them. Germline assignment: CDR1 DFQATT and CDR2 SNEGSKA (reference sequence). DNA of the CDR3: TGCAGTGCTAGAGACAGGGGTGGCAATCAGCCCCAGCATTTT. This sequence encodes CSARDRGGNQPQHF.

The chain carries TRBV15 and TRBJ2-5; D is unclear. Germline-derived CDR1 and CDR2 are LNHNV and YYDKDF (reference sequence). V lost 1 base and J lost 2, with 8 bases in between. The CDR3 consists of 14 residues. The CDR3 bases are TGTGCCACCAGCAGAGTGGCAGGACAAGAGACCCAGTACTTC. Translated: CATSRVAGQETQYF.

The J gene is TRBJ2-1, the V gene TRBV12-3 or TRBV12-4; D perhaps matches TRBD1 (5 bases). CDR3 length: 15 amino acids. V was clipped by 5 bases and J by 4 bases, with 15 bases between them. The CDR3 DNA follows: TGTGCCAGCAGTCGAGGCAGGACAAAATACAATGAGCAGTTCTTC. It translates to CASSRGRTKYNEQFF.

Many counts were recorded for this clonotype. V gene TRBV24-1 combines with J gene TRBJ2-1; D remains unclear. The V end was cut by 3 bases, the J end by 8 bases, with 22 bases between. From germline, CDR1 is KGHDR and CDR2 SFDVKD. The CDR3 is made up of 17 amino acids. CDR3 sequence: CATSDPRQAARIDEQFF. The CDR3 nucleotides read TGTGCCACCAGTGATCCCAGGCAGGCCGCACGTATAGATGAGCAGTTCTTC.

This clonotype appeared a few times. The genes are TRBV7-2 and TRBJ1-1; no firm D call. CDR3 length: 12 residues. V was pared by 2 bases and J by 7 bases, with 8 bases between. Germline V gene data show CDR1 as SGHTA and CDR2 as FQGNSA. The CDR3 here is CASSLIGFEAFF. The CDR3 DNA reads TGTGCCAGCAGCTTAATTGGATTTGAAGCTTTCTTT.

This clonotype has just a few counts. The J gene is TRBJ2-2, the V gene TRBV6-6; 7 nucleotides align to TRBD1. Germline V gene sequence: CDR1 MNHNY, CDR2 SVGAGI (reference sequence). This CDR3 is 19 amino acids long. J gave up 4 bases and V 4 bases, and 18 bases lay outside the gene matches. This CDR3 reads CASSFRQGSLRVATGELFF. In DNA form, the CDR3 reads TGTGCCAGCAGTTTCCGACAGGGATCTCTTCGGGTGGCCACCGGGGAGCTGTTTTTT.